Listed below are T cell receptor beta chains from one sample, sequenced in a study of blood T cells in healthy people across ages. TCRdb called the 5' RACE reads again in MiXCR, with one record for every CDR3 protein. Of roughly 1.6 million distinct CDR3 sequences listed, about 31% are singletons. What was sequenced was blood. The receptors stem from a woman aged 25 to 39 in good health. CDR3s include the opening cysteine and the closing phenylalanine or tryptophan. The order of the fields is D gene, J gene, clone size, V gene, CDR3 length, CDR3 protein, CDR3 DNA. D genes are given only for firm matches. Not every row has a clone size; where given, it reads once, few, many or a size class.

>.|TRBJ1-1|once|TRBV29-1|15
CSVGRPSPGDTEAFF
TGCAGCGTGGGGAGGCCCTCCCCTGGGGACACTGAAGCTTTCTTT
>.|TRBJ1-5|.|TRBV20-1|14
CSARPREGYQPQHF
TGCAGTGCTAGGCCCAGGGAGGGTTATCAGCCCCAGCATTTT
>TRBD2|TRBJ2-1|few|TRBV29-1|17
CSPVGLAGGPSYNEQFF
TGCAGCCCCGTGGGGCTAGCGGGAGGGCCGTCCTACAATGAGCAGTTCTTC
>.|TRBJ2-7|.|TRBV9|14
CASSERGAGYEQYF
TGTGCCAGCAGCGAAAGGGGGGCCGGGTACGAGCAGTACTTC
>.|TRBJ1-5|.|TRBV29-1|13
CSVAHGVDQPQHF
TGCAGCGTTGCCCACGGGGTAGATCAGCCCCAGCATTTT
>TRBD2|TRBJ2-1|.|TRBV4-1|15
CASSLSGGPHNEQFF
TGCGCCAGCAGCCTAAGCGGGGGGCCACACAACGAGCAGTTCTTC
>TRBD1|TRBJ2-5|few|TRBV4-1|15
CASSQGQAVEETQYF
TGCGCCAGCAGCCAGGGACAGGCCGTCGAAGAGACCCAGTACTTC
>TRBD1|TRBJ2-5|.|TRBV11-2|16
CASSTGTGGRMETQYF
TGTGCCAGCAGCACAGGGACAGGGGGGCGTATGGAGACCCAGTACTTC
>.|TRBJ2-1|many|TRBV5-1|14
CASSLGASSNEQFF
TGCGCCAGCAGCTTGGGGGCCAGCTCCAATGAGCAGTTCTTC
>TRBD2|TRBJ2-3|few|TRBV7-9|14
CASSLQLAGGTQYF
TGTGCCAGCAGCTTACAACTAGCGGGGGGTACGCAGTATTTT
>.|TRBJ1-4|.|TRBV5-4|16
CASSSRDGSDYEKLFF
TGTGCCAGCAGCTCTCGGGACGGATCGGATTATGAAAAACTGTTTTTT
>TRBD2|TRBJ2-1|few|TRBV20-1|14
CSAPGLAGFNEQFF
TGCAGTGCCCCCGGACTAGCGGGTTTCAATGAGCAGTTCTTC
>TRBD1|TRBJ2-7|many|TRBV20-1|13
CSARQGASYEQYF
TGCAGTGCTAGACAGGGGGCCTCCTACGAGCAGTACTTC
>TRBD2|TRBJ2-1|few|TRBV6-1|16
CASSVTSGLPYNEQFF
TGTGCCAGCAGTGTGACTAGCGGCCTCCCCTACAATGAGCAGTTCTTC
>TRBD2|TRBJ2-3|.|TRBV18|14
CASPPTSGPDTQYF
TGTGCCAGCCCACCTACTAGCGGGCCAGATACGCAGTATTTT
>.|TRBJ2-7|.|TRBV20-1|15
CSAQMGAGSSYEQYF
TGCAGTGCACAGATGGGGGCCGGGAGCTCCTACGAGCAGTACTTC
>.|TRBJ2-5|.|TRBV19|12
CASSINQETQYF
TGTGCCAGTAGTATAAACCAAGAGACCCAGTACTTC
>TRBD1|TRBJ1-5|few|TRBV4-1|15
CASSQDDRARQPQHF
TGCGCCAGCAGCCAAGACGACAGGGCTCGGCAGCCCCAGCATTTT
>TRBD1|TRBJ1-5|.|TRBV27|17
CASSPIRGPSSNQPQHF
TGTGCCAGCAGTCCGATTAGGGGGCCTTCTAGCAATCAGCCCCAGCATTTT
>TRBD2|TRBJ2-7|.|TRBV5-1|16
CASSFGLAGVDREQYF
TGCGCCAGCAGCTTCGGACTAGCGGGAGTCGATCGGGAGCAGTACTTC
>TRBD2|TRBJ2-5|.|TRBV3-1|21
CASSQGRVLAGRRSSQETQYF
TGTGCCAGCAGCCAAGGAAGAGTTCTAGCGGGCCGCCGGTCCTCTCAAGAGACCCAGTACTTC
>TRBD2|TRBJ2-1|few|TRBV9|15
CASSAGLAEYNEQFF
TGTGCCAGCAGCGCGGGACTAGCGGAGTACAATGAGCAGTTCTTC
>.|TRBJ2-3|.|TRBV28|12
CASGMDSDTQYF
TGTGCCAGCGGCATGGACTCAGATACGCAGTATTTT
>TRBD2|TRBJ2-1|.|TRBV7-7|16
CASSLLTSGIYNEQFF
TGTGCCAGCAGCCTGCTGACTAGCGGGATTTACAATGAGCAGTTCTTC
>TRBD2|TRBJ2-1|.|TRBV5-1|17
CASSSRASGGSTNEQFF
TGCGCCAGCAGCTCCCGTGCTAGCGGGGGATCTACTAATGAGCAGTTCTTC
>TRBD1|TRBJ2-7|many|TRBV4-2|19
CASSQDLSQWTGTSYEQYF
TGTGCCAGCAGCCAAGATCTAAGTCAATGGACAGGGACGTCCTACGAGCAGTACTTC
>TRBD1|TRBJ1-2|.|TRBV3-1|16
CASSQDSGGGLDGYTF
TGTGCCAGCAGCCAAGATAGTGGAGGGGGCTTGGATGGCTACACCTTC
>TRBD1|TRBJ2-1|.|TRBV2|11
CASSERTGGFF
TGTGCCAGCAGTGAAAGGACAGGGGGGTTCTTC
>TRBD1|TRBJ1-2|few|TRBV20-1|14
CSAPLQGNGLEATF
TGCAGTGCTCCGCTACAGGGGAACGGTCTGGAGGCCACCTTC
>TRBD1|TRBJ2-3|.|TRBV3-1|17
CASSHLAGTDPTDTQYF
TGTGCCAGCAGCCACCTTGCCGGGACAGACCCCACAGATACGCAGTATTTT
>.|TRBJ2-1|many|TRBV29-1|13
CSADYPPYNEQFF
TGCAGCGCCGACTATCCCCCCTACAATGAGCAGTTCTTC